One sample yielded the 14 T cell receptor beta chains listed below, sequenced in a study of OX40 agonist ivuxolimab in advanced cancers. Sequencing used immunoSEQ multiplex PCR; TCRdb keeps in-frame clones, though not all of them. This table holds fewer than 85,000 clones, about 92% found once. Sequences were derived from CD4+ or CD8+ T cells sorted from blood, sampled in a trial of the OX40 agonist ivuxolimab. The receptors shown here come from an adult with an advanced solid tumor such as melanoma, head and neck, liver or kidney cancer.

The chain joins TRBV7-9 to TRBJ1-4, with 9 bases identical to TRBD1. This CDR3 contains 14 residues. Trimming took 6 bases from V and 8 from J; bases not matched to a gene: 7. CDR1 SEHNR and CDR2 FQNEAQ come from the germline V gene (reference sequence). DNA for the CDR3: TGTGCCAGCAGTGGACGGACAGGGGACGAAAAACTGTTTTTT. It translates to CASSGRTGDEKLFF.

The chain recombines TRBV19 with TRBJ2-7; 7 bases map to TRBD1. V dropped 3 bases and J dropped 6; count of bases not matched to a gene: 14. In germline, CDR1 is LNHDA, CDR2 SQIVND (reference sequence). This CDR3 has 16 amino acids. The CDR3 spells CASSIVPGEGAGEQYF. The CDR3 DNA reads TGTGCCAGTAGTATTGTGCCCGGTGAGGGGGCGGGCGAGCAGTACTTC. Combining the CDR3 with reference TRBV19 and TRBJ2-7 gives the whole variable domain DGGITQSPKYLFRKEGQNVTLSCEQNLNHDAMYWYRQDPGQGLRLIYYSQIVNDFQKGDIAEGYSVSREKKESFPLTVTSAQKNPTAFYLCASSIVPGEGAGEQYFGPGTRLTVT.

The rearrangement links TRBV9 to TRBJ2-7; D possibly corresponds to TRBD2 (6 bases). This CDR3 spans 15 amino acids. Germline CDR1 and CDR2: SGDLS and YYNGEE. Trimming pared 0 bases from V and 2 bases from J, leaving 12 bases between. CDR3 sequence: CASSVEASDTYEQYF. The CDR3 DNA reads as TGTGCCAGCAGCGTAGAGGCTAGCGATACCTACGAGCAGTACTTC.

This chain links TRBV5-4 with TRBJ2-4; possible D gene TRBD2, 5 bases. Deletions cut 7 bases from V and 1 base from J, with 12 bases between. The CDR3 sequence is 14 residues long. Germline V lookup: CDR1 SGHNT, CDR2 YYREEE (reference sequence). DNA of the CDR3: TGTGCCAGCTCCGAGGGATGGGCCAAAAACATTCAGTACTTC. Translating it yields CASSEGWAKNIQYF.

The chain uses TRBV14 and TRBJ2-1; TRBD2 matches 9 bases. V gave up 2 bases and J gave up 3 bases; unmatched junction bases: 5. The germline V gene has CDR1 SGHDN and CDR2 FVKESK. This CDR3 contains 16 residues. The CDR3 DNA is TGTGCCAGCAGCCAATGGGCTAGCGGGGACTACAATGAGCAGTTCTTC. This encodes CASSQWASGDYNEQFF.

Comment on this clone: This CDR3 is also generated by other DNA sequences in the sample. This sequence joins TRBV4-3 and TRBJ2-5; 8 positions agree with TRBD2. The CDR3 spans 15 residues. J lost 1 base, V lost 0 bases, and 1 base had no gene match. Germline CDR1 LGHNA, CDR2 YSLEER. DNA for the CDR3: TGCGCCAGCAGCCAAGAACGGGGGGGCCAAGAGACCCAGTACTTC. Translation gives CASSQERGGQETQYF.

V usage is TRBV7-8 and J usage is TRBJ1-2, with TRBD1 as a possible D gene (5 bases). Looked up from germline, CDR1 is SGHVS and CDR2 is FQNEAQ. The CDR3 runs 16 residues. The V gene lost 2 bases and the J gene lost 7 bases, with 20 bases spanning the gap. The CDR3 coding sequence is TGTGCCAGCAGCTTAAATTCGGGCAGGGCGTCGGGTGGCTACACCTTC. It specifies CASSLNSGRASGGYTF.

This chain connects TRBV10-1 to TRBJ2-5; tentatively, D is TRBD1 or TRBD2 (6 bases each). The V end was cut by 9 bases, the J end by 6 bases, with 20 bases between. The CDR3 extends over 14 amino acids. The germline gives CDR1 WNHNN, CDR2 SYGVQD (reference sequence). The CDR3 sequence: CARQFRGRVKTQYF. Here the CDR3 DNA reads TGCGCCAGGCAGTTCCGGGGGCGAGTGAAGACCCAGTACTTC.

Written as DNA, the CDR3 is TGCGCCAGCAGCCCAGGGTTCGCAGATACGCAGTATTTT. This gives the protein CASSPGFADTQYF. The chain joins TRBV5-1 to TRBJ2-3, with TRBD1 as a possible D gene (5 bases). Trimming removed 4 bases from V and 4 bases from J, with 10 bases in between. The V gene's germline CDR1 is SGHRS and CDR2 YFSETQ. This CDR3 contains 13 residues.

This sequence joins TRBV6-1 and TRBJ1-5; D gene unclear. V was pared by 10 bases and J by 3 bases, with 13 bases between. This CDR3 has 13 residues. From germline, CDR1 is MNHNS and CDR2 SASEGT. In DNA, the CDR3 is TGTGCCATAGCCACTCACGTCAATCAGCCCCAGCATTTT. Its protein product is CAIATHVNQPQHF.

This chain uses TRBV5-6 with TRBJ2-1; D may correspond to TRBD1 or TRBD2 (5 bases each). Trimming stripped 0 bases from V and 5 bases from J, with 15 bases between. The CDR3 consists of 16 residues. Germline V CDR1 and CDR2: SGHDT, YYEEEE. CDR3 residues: CASSLALRGADNEQFF. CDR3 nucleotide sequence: TGTGCCAGCAGCTTGGCCCTTAGAGGGGCTGACAATGAGCAGTTCTTC.

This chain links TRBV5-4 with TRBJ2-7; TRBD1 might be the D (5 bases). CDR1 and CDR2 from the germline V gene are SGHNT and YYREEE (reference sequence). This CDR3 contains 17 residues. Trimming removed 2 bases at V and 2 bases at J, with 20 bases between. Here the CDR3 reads CASSLYQGEKQTYEQYF. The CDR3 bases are TGTGCCAGCAGCTTATATCAGGGTGAGAAACAAACCTACGAGCAGTACTTC.

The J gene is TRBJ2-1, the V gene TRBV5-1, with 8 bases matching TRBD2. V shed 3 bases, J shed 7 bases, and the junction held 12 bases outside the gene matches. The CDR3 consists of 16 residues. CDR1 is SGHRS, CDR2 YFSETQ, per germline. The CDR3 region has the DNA TGCGCCAGCAGCTCCCCGGGGGGGGGCGCCGTGAATGAGCAGTTCTTC. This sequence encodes CASSSPGGGAVNEQFF. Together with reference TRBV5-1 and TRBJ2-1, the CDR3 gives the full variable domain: KAGVTQTPRYLIKTRGQQVTLSCSPISGHRSVSWYQQTPGQGLQFLFEYFSETQRNKGNFPGRFSGRQFSNSRSEMNVSTLELGDSALYLCASSSPGGGAVNEQFFGPGTRLTVL.

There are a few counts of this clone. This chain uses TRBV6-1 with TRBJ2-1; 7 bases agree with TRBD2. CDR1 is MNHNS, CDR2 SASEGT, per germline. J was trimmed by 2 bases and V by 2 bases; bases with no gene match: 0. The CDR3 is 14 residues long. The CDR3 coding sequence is TGTGCCAGCAGTGAACTAGCGGCCTACAATGAGCAGTTCTTC. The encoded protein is CASSELAAYNEQFF.